This note documents a single TCR beta chain sequence. Deletions cut 3 bases from V and 8 bases from J, with 17 bases between. The germline V gene has CDR1 LNHDA and CDR2 SQIVND (reference sequence). The length of the CDR3 is 15 residues. These data are taken from a study of shared clonotypes between healthy human individuals. Genomic DNA, for the unsorted samples, came from about 90 million PBMCs. The assay was carried out at the deep level. Each subset's genomic DNA was split evenly across several immunoSEQ plates. Amplification in unsorted PBMC replicate PCRs started from approximately 300 ng DNA, which equals 25,000 to 35,000 T cell genomes. Using immunoSEQ multiplex PCR, the repertoire was profiled, and TCRdb retains in-frame clones only, with some absent. The top ten clones hold around 12% of a sample with about half a million clones, about 78% of them seen once.

This receptor was obtained from a woman between 40 and 50 years old in good health. Some clones in this sample may be carry-over from other donors' samples. This chain joins TRBV19 and TRBJ2-1, with a tentative D call TRBD1 (5 bases). Sequencing used PBMCs. The CDR3 region is CASSMRQGYRDEQFF. CDR3 in DNA: TGTGCCAGTAGTATGCGTCAGGGATATCGCGATGAGCAGTTCTTC.